The 10 T cell receptor beta chains below were found in one sample sequenced in a study of a mutant IDH1 vaccine in newly diagnosed glioma. Time point here: week 35, safety follow-up. Alongside topical imiquimod, each dose of vaccine comprised 300 ug of mutant IDH1 20-mer peptide. Clones were sequenced by immunoSEQ multiplex PCR, and TCRdb holds only the in-frame ones, with some missing. This sample has tens of thousands of clones, with 70% to 90% found just once. For these receptors, no antigen is known. The sequenced sample was PBMCs, obtained from a glioma patient whose treatment included an IDH1 peptide vaccine. Every receptor here comes from a man aged 40-49 years with glioma.

V and J are TRBV5-1 and TRBJ2-7, with TRBD2 matching 7 bases. The germline gives CDR1 SGHRS, CDR2 YFSETQ. There are 14 residues in the CDR3. Trimming at V came to 2 bases and at J to 3 bases, leaving 5 bases not matched to a gene. DNA for the CDR3: TGCGCCAGCAGCTTAGGCGGGAGTATCTACGAGCAGTACTTC. It is translated as CASSLGGSIYEQYF.

This clone occurred once. The V gene is TRBV6-6, the J gene TRBJ1-5; D is unresolved. V was trimmed by 7 bases and J by 7 bases, leaving 14 bases between them. The CDR3 is 13 residues long. Germline lookup yields CDR1 MNHNY and CDR2 SVGAGI (reference sequence). The CDR3 is CASNSGRKQPQHF. CDR3 nucleotides: TGTGCCAGCAACTCCGGCAGGAAACAGCCCCAGCATTTT.

The rearrangement links TRBV9 to TRBJ2-3; possibly TRBD2 for D (5 bases). The V gene lost 0 bases and the J gene lost 3 bases, with 17 bases spanning the gap. Germline V lookup: CDR1 SGDLS, CDR2 YYNGEE. The CDR3 consists of 17 residues. The CDR3 loop reads CASSVGSSISGTDTQYF. In nucleotides, the CDR3 is TGTGCCAGCAGCGTAGGGTCTAGCATCTCGGGGACAGATACGCAGTATTTT.

CDR3 region: CASSSLTGTVNTEAFF. In nucleotides, the CDR3 is TGTGCCAGCAGTTCGCTAACCGGGACAGTGAACACTGAAGCTTTCTTT. The chain links TRBV6-5 to TRBJ1-1, with 7 bases fitting TRBD1. There are 16 residues in the CDR3. V lost 4 bases, J lost 0 bases, and 8 bases stayed unmatched. Looked up from germline, CDR1 is MNHEY and CDR2 is SVGAGI.

The chain combines TRBV19 with TRBJ1-5; tentatively, D is TRBD1 (6 bases). The V end was cut by 5 bases, the J end by 4 bases, with 18 bases between. The germline CDR1 and CDR2 sequences are LNHDA and SQIVND (reference sequence). The CDR3 extends over 16 amino acids. DNA for the CDR3: TGTGCCAGTAGTCTAGCACGGACAGTAGGGAATCAGCCCCAGCATTTT. This gives the protein CASSLARTVGNQPQHF.

This chain joins TRBV14 and TRBJ2-5, with a tentative D call TRBD2 (6 bases). Trimming took off 0 bases at V and 7 bases at J, with 15 bases between the two ends. Germline V CDR1 and CDR2: SGHDN, FVKESK. The CDR3 is 15 amino acids. In nucleotides, the CDR3 is TGTGCCAGCAGCCAAGACTGGGGCGGGGCACGGACCCAGTACTTC. Its protein product is CASSQDWGGARTQYF.

The chain is built from TRBV6-5 and TRBJ2-7; 9 bases align to TRBD2. The CDR3 has 15 residues. Germline lookup yields CDR1 MNHEY and CDR2 SVGAGI. V shed 2 bases, J shed 4 bases, and the junction held 6 bases outside the gene matches. CDR3 protein: CASSYSAGGGYEQYF. DNA for the CDR3: TGTGCCAGCAGTTACAGCGCGGGAGGGGGGTACGAGCAGTACTTC.

This clone appeared once. The V call is TRBV10-3, the J call TRBJ2-1; 12 bases are shared with TRBD2. CDR3 length: 16 residues. The germline gives CDR1 ENHRY, CDR2 SYGVKD. Unmatched junction bases numbered 7, after V lost 2 bases and J lost 8 bases. The CDR3 sequence is CAISERLAGGSDEQFF. Written as DNA, the CDR3 is TGTGCCATCAGTGAGCGCCTAGCGGGAGGGAGCGATGAGCAGTTCTTC.

This rearrangement joins TRBV5-1 to TRBJ2-5, with D uncertain. The CDR3 spans 15 residues. V lost 0 bases and J 0 bases, leaving 9 bases between the germline ends. Germline V gene data show CDR1 as SGHRS and CDR2 as YFSETQ. CDR3 in DNA: TGCGCCAGCAGCTTGGCCGCGACAAACCAAGAGACCCAGTACTTC. Translating it yields CASSLAATNQETQYF.

This clone was seen once. This rearrangement joins TRBV9 to TRBJ2-7; 10 nucleotides line up with TRBD2. This CDR3 comprises 14 residues. From germline, CDR1 is SGDLS and CDR2 YYNGEE. Germline trimming cut 0 bases from V and 4 bases from J; bases unmatched to any gene: 1. The DNA of the CDR3 is TGTGCCAGCAGCGTAGCGACTAGCGGGTACGAGCAGTACTTC. It codes for CASSVATSGYEQYF. Supplemented by reference TRBV9 and TRBJ2-7, the full variable domain reads DSGVTQTPKHLITATGQRVTLRCSPRSGDLSVYWYQQSLDQGLQFLIQYYNGEERAKGNILERFSAQQFPDLHSELNLSSLELGDSALYFCASSVATSGYEQYFGPGTRLTVT.